The 20 T cell receptor beta chains listed next were all sequenced from one sample in a study of T cells in Graves' hyperthyroidism and ophthalmopathy. Amplified TCR beta CDR3 regions derived from RNA transcripts. The study used the HTBI primer set for a first-round RT-PCR of the TCR CDR3. A single record per CDR3 protein comes from TCRdb applying MiXCR to the multiplex PCR reads. The data contain approximately 590,000 distinct CDR3 sequences, 15% to 19% of them singletons. Sequences were obtained from blood. All receptors come from a woman aged 25 to 45 with Graves' hyperthyroidism.

CDR3 residues: CASSFAGGPGEQYF. CDR3 nucleotides: TGTGCCAGCAGCTTCGCGGGAGGGCCGGGGGAGCAGTACTTC. The chain employs TRBV11-1 and TRBJ2-7; 9 bases are shared with TRBD2. Germline V gene data show CDR1 as SGHAT and CDR2 as FQDESV (reference sequence). The CDR3 length is 14 residues. V shed 3 bases and J 7 bases; nucleotides not matched to a gene: 7.

This clonotype was seen many times. J is TRBJ2-7 and V is TRBV5-5; D ambiguous. V was cut by 4 bases and J by 5 bases, with 10 bases left in between. CDR1 and CDR2 (germline): SGHKS, YYEKEE (reference sequence). The CDR3 length is 12 residues. The CDR3 loop is CASSREVHEQYF. The CDR3 coding sequence is TGTGCCAGCAGCCGAGAAGTCCACGAGCAGTACTTC.

This clonotype was found many times. The chain has TRBV5-1 and TRBJ2-2; 11 bases match TRBD2. The CDR3 is made up of 16 amino acids. The V segment lost 4 bases and the J segment 6 bases; nucleotides outside the gene matches: 8. Germline V gives CDR1 SGHRS, CDR2 YFSETQ. CDR3 sequence reads: CASSPTSGTGAGELFF. Here the CDR3 DNA reads TGCGCCAGCAGCCCGACTAGCGGGACGGGGGCCGGGGAGCTGTTTTTT.

This clonotype was counted at least ten times. The rearrangement links TRBV20-1 to TRBJ2-5; D possibly corresponds to TRBD2 (5 bases). Germline V gene sequence: CDR1 DFQATT, CDR2 SNEGSKA (reference sequence). The V and J ends lost 2 bases and 5 bases respectively, with 9 bases between them. The CDR3 runs 12 residues. The CDR3 region is CSARLPGETQYF. The CDR3 DNA is TGCAGTGCTAGATTACCGGGGGAGACCCAGTACTTC.

There are many counts of this clonotype. The V call is TRBV12-3 or TRBV12-4, the J call TRBJ2-7; D gene ambiguous. Trimming removed 2 bases at V and 5 bases at J, with 10 bases between. The CDR3 runs to 13 residues. This CDR3 is CASSLSGPNEQYF. DNA of the CDR3: TGTGCCAGCAGTTTATCGGGTCCTAACGAGCAGTACTTC.

V and J are TRBV20-1 and TRBJ2-2; 9 nucleotides match TRBD1. The V and J ends lost 6 bases and 3 bases, in that order; junction bases with no gene match: 8. Germline V lookup: CDR1 DFQATT, CDR2 SNEGSKA (reference sequence). The CDR3 consists of 15 residues. CDR3 in amino acids: CSAPTGTGYTGELFF. The CDR3 bases are TGCAGTGCCCCTACCGGGACAGGGTACACCGGGGAGCTGTTTTTT.

The V and J genes are TRBV10-2 and TRBJ2-1; 7 bases map to TRBD2. V gave up 2 bases and J gave up 0 bases; unmatched junction bases: 10. CDR1 is WSHSY and CDR2 is SAAADI in the germline V gene. The length of the CDR3 is 18 residues. The CDR3 is CASSEGARLAASYNEQFF. In DNA, the CDR3 is TGCGCCAGCAGTGAGGGGGCTCGGCTAGCGGCCTCCTACAATGAGCAGTTCTTC.

The table lists this clonotype with a few counts. This sequence joins TRBV4-1 and TRBJ2-5; D is perhaps TRBD2 (6 bases). The germline V and J ends were trimmed by 4 bases and 5 bases, with 11 bases remaining between them. Per the germline V gene, CDR1 is MGHRA and CDR2 is YSYEKL. The CDR3 has 13 residues. The DNA of the CDR3 is TGCGCCAGCAGCCTCGGGACTTTGGAGACCCAGTACTTC. It codes for CASSLGTLETQYF.

This clonotype has more than one count but fewer than ten. A read error may account for a junction end that differs from germline. This chain uses TRBV5-5 with TRBJ2-1, with 10 bases that match TRBD2. Per the germline V gene, CDR1 is SGHKS and CDR2 is YYEKEE (reference sequence). The CDR3 spans 15 residues. CDR3: CAGSASGSLFNEQFF. CDR3 bases: TGTGCCGGCAGCGCTAGCGGGAGTTTATTCAATGAGCAGTTCTTC. Based on the CDR3 plus reference TRBV5-5 and TRBJ2-1, the full variable domain is DAGVTQSPTHLIKTRGQQVTLRCSPISGHKSVSWYQQVLGQGPQFIFQYYEKEERGRGNFPDRFSARQFPNYSSELNVNALLLGDSALYLCAGSASGSLFNEQFFGPGTRLTVL.

This clonotype has just a few counts. This chain links TRBV20-1 with TRBJ2-1; the D call may be TRBD1 or TRBD2 (7 bases each). This CDR3 is built from 18 residues. The germline V gene has CDR1 DFQATT and CDR2 SNEGSKA (reference sequence). The germline V and J ends were trimmed by 0 bases and 7 bases, with 25 bases remaining between them. CDR3: CSARDIRTRDRMVNEQFF. The CDR3 bases are TGCAGTGCTAGAGATATAAGGACTAGGGACAGAATGGTAAATGAGCAGTTCTTC.

The chain is built from TRBV18 and TRBJ2-7; D possibly corresponds to TRBD1 (6 bases). The CDR3 sequence is 15 residues long. Germline V gives CDR1 KGHSH, CDR2 LQKENI. Trimming left V 4 bases short and J 3 bases short, with 16 bases between. The CDR3 DNA reads TGTGCCAGCTCACGACTTGACAGGAGCCTCTACGAGCAGTACTTC. Amino acid sequence: CASSRLDRSLYEQYF. The variable domain in full, completed from reference TRBV18 and TRBJ2-7, reads NAGVMQNPRHLVRRRGQEARLRCSPMKGHSHVYWYRQLPEEGLKFMVYLQKENIIDESGMPKERFSAEFPKEGPSILRIQQVVRGDSAAYFCASSRLDRSLYEQYFGPGTRLTVT.

This clonotype was seen a handful of times. The chain employs TRBV19 and TRBJ2-7; 8 nucleotides agree with TRBD1. The CDR3 runs 14 residues. With V trimmed by 5 bases and J by 3 bases, 6 bases remained unmatched. Germline values: CDR1 LNHDA, CDR2 SQIVND (reference sequence). The CDR3: CASSERTGSYEQYF. DNA of the CDR3: TGTGCCAGTAGTGAACGGACAGGGAGCTACGAGCAGTACTTC.

This rearrangement joins TRBV7-9 to TRBJ2-7; either TRBD1 or TRBD2 may supply D (5 bases each). The germline V gene encodes CDR1 SEHNR and CDR2 FQNEAQ (reference sequence). V was trimmed by 3 bases and J by 3 bases, leaving 15 bases between them. CDR3 length: 15 amino acids. CDR3 nucleotide sequence: TGTGCCAGCAGCTTCGGGGCTAGTGCCCACTACGAGCAGTACTTC. As protein: CASSFGASAHYEQYF.

Only a few counts were recorded for this clonotype. The chain is built from TRBV4-3 and TRBJ1-1, with a possible D match to TRBD1 (6 bases). CDR1 is LGHNA, CDR2 YSLEER, per germline. This CDR3 is built from 15 residues. Trimming removed 0 bases from V and 3 bases from J, with 11 bases in between. CDR3 loop: CASSQETQGYTEAFF. In nucleotides, the CDR3 is TGCGCCAGCAGCCAAGAGACCCAGGGGTACACTGAAGCTTTCTTT.

This clonotype was counted at least ten times. This chain joins TRBV7-3 and TRBJ2-1; TRBD2 matches 14 bases. The CDR3 consists of 15 residues. With V trimmed by 5 bases and J by 8 bases, 5 bases remained unmatched. The V gene's germline CDR1 is SGHTA and CDR2 FQGTGA. This CDR3 reads CASSRGLAGVDEQFF. The CDR3 nucleotides are TGTGCCAGCAGCCGGGGACTAGCGGGAGTCGATGAGCAGTTCTTC.

The V call is TRBV6-1, the J call TRBJ1-5; the match to TRBD1 covers 8 bases. The ends lost 1 base at V and 2 bases at J; junction bases unmatched: 1. The CDR3 sequence is 15 residues long. Germline values: CDR1 MNHNS, CDR2 SASEGT. The CDR3 DNA is TGTGCCAGCAGTGAAGTGGGACAGGGCAATCAGCCCCAGCATTTT. Translation: CASSEVGQGNQPQHF.

This clonotype was seen at least ten times. V is TRBV29-1 and J is TRBJ2-1; 10 positions agree with TRBD2. V trimming: 6 bases; J trimming: 7 bases; junction bases outside the gene matches: 3. Germline CDR1 is SQVTM and CDR2 is ANQGSEA. There are 12 residues in the CDR3. DNA of the CDR3: TGCAGCGTCTGGACTAGCGGAAATGAGCAGTTCTTC. Translated, it gives CSVWTSGNEQFF.

This clonotype was detected a few times. The chain recombines TRBV3-1 with TRBJ2-7; D uncertain. CDR3 length: 14 residues. Germline loops: CDR1 LGHDT, CDR2 YNNKEL (reference sequence). V lost 2 bases to trimming and J lost 5 bases, with 13 bases between them. CDR3 coding DNA: TGTGCCAGCAGCCAATCTTTCAACAACCACGAGCAGTACTTC. As protein: CASSQSFNNHEQYF.

The chain combines TRBV29-1 with TRBJ2-7, with D perhaps TRBD1 (6 bases). The CDR3 is 12 amino acids. Trimming removed 6 bases at V and 4 bases at J, with 13 bases between. CDR1 is SQVTM and CDR2 is ANQGSEA in the germline V gene. CDR3 residues: CSVGRGGYEQYF. The CDR3, as DNA: TGCAGCGTGGGCCGAGGGGGTTACGAGCAGTACTTC.

This clonotype was observed a few times. The rearrangement uses TRBV27 and TRBJ1-6; no clear D gene. Germline loops: CDR1 MNHEY, CDR2 SMNVEV (reference sequence). V was clipped by 6 bases and J by 4 bases, with 7 bases between them. The CDR3 is 13 residues long. The CDR3, as DNA: TGTGCCAGCAGGGGCCCTTATAATTCACCCCTCCACTTT. Its protein product is CASRGPYNSPLHF.